The next 6 T cell receptor beta chains were all read from a single sample in a study of blood T cells in healthy people across ages. With a J-beta primer mix and a sample-barcoded 5' primer, a second PCR ran about 7 to 12 cycles. TCRdb passed the 5' RACE reads through MiXCR, listing each CDR3 protein once. The repertoire consists of about 840,000 distinct CDR3 sequences, with 29% occurring once and the leading ten covering roughly 10%. Separately, the same data were catalogued under a study of T cells of mothers and their children.

The sample was blood. Every receptor here comes from a woman between 35 and 50 years old in good health.

The table lists this clonotype with a few counts. The V and J genes are TRBV24-1 and TRBJ2-3; no firm D call. Germline CDR1 and CDR2: KGHDR and SFDVKD. The CDR3 is made up of 16 amino acids. The V gene lost 3 bases and the J gene lost 0 bases, with 12 bases spanning the gap. CDR3 sequence (DNA): TGTGCCACCAGTGATGGAATGACATTTAGCACAGATACGCAGTATTTT. Residues: CATSDGMTFSTDTQYF.

Note on this clonotype: Germline is not matched at one junction end, which may reflect a read error. The chain links TRBV7-9 to TRBJ2-1; D is perhaps TRBD2 (6 bases). The CDR3 spans 17 residues. Germline CDR1 is SEHNR and CDR2 is FQNEAQ (reference sequence). CDR3 amino acids: CASSQRVAVSSYNGQFF. For the CDR3, the DNA is TGTGCCAGCAGCCAACGTGTAGCGGTGAGCTCCTACAATGGGCAGTTCTTC.

The chain uses TRBV7-2 and TRBJ2-3, with D possibly TRBD1 on 6 matching bases. The CDR3 spans 16 residues. Trimming left V 4 bases short and J 2 bases short, with 16 bases between. In germline, CDR1 is SGHTA, CDR2 FQGNSA. The CDR3 DNA reads TGTGCCAGCAGCTCTAGGGGGTCCGGGGTCACAGATACGCAGTATTTT. Translated, it gives CASSSRGSGVTDTQYF.

This clonotype was counted at least ten times. DNA of the CDR3: TGTGCCAGCAGATTCCGGGACAGGGGGCTTTACGAGCAGTACTTC. As protein: CASRFRDRGLYEQYF. V is TRBV6-5 and J is TRBJ2-7; the match to TRBD1 covers 12 bases. The J segment lost 4 bases and the V segment lost 6 bases, leaving 7 bases of the junction unmatched. Germline CDR1 MNHEY, CDR2 SVGAGI. The CDR3 is 15 amino acids.

This chain links TRBV6-5 with TRBJ2-7, with no clear D. Trimming pared 2 bases from V and 0 bases from J, leaving 17 bases between. This CDR3 is built from 17 residues. Per germline, CDR1 MNHEY and CDR2 SVGAGI. The CDR3 reads CASSYTLVVGYSYEQYF. The CDR3 DNA sequence: TGTGCCAGCAGTTACACGCTTGTTGTCGGATACTCCTACGAGCAGTACTTC.

The chain employs TRBV7-2 and TRBJ2-5; D not resolved. The J call could be wrong; TRBJ2-7 is a better fit for the DNA end. Germline loops: CDR1 SGHTA, CDR2 FQGNSA. The CDR3 loop spans 13 amino acids. This CDR3 reads CASDNPVSYEQYF. In DNA, the CDR3 is TGTGCCAGCGACAACCCCGTCTCCTACGAGCAGTACTTC.